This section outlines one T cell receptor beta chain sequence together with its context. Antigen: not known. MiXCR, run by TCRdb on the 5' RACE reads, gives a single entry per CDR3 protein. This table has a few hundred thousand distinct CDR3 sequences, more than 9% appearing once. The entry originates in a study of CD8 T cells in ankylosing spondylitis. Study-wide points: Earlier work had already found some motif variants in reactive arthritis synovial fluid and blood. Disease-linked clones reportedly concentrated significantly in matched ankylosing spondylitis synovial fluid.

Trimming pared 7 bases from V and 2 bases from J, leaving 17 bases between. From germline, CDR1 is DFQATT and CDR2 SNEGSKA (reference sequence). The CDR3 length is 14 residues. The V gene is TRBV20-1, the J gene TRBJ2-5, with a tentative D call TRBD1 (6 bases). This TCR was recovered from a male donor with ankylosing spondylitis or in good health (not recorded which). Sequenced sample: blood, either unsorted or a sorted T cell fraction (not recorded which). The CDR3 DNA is TGCAGTGTTCCGGTGGGGGCCCGGCAAGAGACCCAGTACTTC. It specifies CSVPVGARQETQYF.